The 29 T cell receptor beta chains below were found in one sample sequenced in a study of technical replicates of blood from a handful of donors. Some clones are missing from TCRdb's copy, which holds only in-frame ones; the method was immunoSEQ multiplex PCR. This table has tens of thousands of clones, about 94% appearing once. What was sequenced was T cells isolated from PBMCs. The receptors here all came from a human donor in good health.

The chain is built from TRBV28 and TRBJ2-6; 7 positions match TRBD1. With V trimmed by 8 bases and J by 0 bases, 4 bases remained unmatched. Germline CDR1 is MDHEN and CDR2 is SYDVKM. The CDR3 sequence is 15 residues long. CDR3 loop: CASPDRRSGANVLTF. CDR3 sequence (DNA): TGTGCCAGCCCGGACAGGCGCTCTGGGGCCAACGTCCTGACTTTC.

The rearrangement links TRBV19 to TRBJ1-3; 7 bases line up with TRBD1. After removal of 6 bases from V and 1 base from J, the junction contained 15 bases not matched to a gene. This CDR3 comprises 18 residues. Germline-derived CDR1 and CDR2 are LNHDA and SQIVND (reference sequence). CDR3 loop: CASRRIGTVLASGNTIYF. CDR3 nucleotide sequence: TGTGCCAGTAGGAGGATAGGGACAGTCTTAGCATCTGGAAACACCATATATTTT.

The chain couples TRBV7-9 to TRBJ1-6; D gene ambiguous. CDR1 is SEHNR and CDR2 is FQNEAQ in the germline V gene (reference sequence). Trimming removed 0 bases from V and 9 bases from J, with 6 bases in between. This CDR3 has 13 residues. This CDR3 is CASSLAYGSPLHF. Here the CDR3 DNA reads TGTGCCAGCAGCTTAGCTTACGGTTCACCCCTCCACTTT.

V is TRBV9 and J is TRBJ1-1; D is undetermined. This CDR3 region has 13 residues. Trimming shortened V by 1 base and J by 6 bases, and 10 bases separated the two germline ends. Germline V gene lookup returns CDR1 SGDLS and CDR2 YYNGEE. The CDR3 bases are TGTGCCAGCAGCGTACGAGGTGAGCCTGAAGCTTTCTTT. Protein sequence: CASSVRGEPEAFF.

The count of this clone is one. The chain has TRBV11-1 and TRBJ1-3; D uncertain. The CDR3 has 13 amino acids. Germline-derived CDR1 and CDR2 are SGHAT and FQDESV (reference sequence). The V end lost 3 bases, the J end lost 4 bases, and 7 bases lay between the germline ends. CDR3 amino acids: CASSFGRGNTIYF. DNA for the CDR3: TGTGCCAGCAGCTTTGGCAGAGGAAACACCATATATTTT. The full variable domain, in which reference TRBV11-1 and TRBJ1-3 provide the parts outside the CDR3, is EAEVAQSPRYKITEKSQAVAFWCDPISGHATLYWYRQILGQGPELLVQFQDESVVDDSQLPKDRFSAERLKGVDSTLKIQPAELGDSAMYLCASSFGRGNTIYFGEGSWLTVV.

The rearrangement uses TRBV21-1 and TRBJ2-1; the table's TRBD2 call for D was not verified on the DNA. TRBV21-1 is designated a pseudogene. The CDR3 is made up of 14 amino acids. The CDR3 DNA reads as TGTGCCAGCAGCAAGACGAAGGGAGCGAATGAGCAGTTCTTC. Encoded protein: CASSKTKGANEQFF.

The chain combines TRBV19 with TRBJ2-7; D is unresolved. The CDR3 sequence is 14 residues long. V was pared by 4 bases and J by 1 base, with 11 bases between. Germline V gene sequence: CDR1 LNHDA, CDR2 SQIVND (reference sequence). CDR3 DNA sequence: TGTGCCAGTAGTAGTCCAGGTGGGTCCTACGAGCAGTACTTC. Translated: CASSSPGGSYEQYF.

The V gene is TRBV5-1, the J gene TRBJ2-3; TRBD2 matches at 7 bases. Germline loops: CDR1 SGHRS, CDR2 YFSETQ. The J segment lost 4 bases and the V segment lost 3 bases, leaving 8 bases of the junction unmatched. This CDR3 is built from 15 residues. DNA of the CDR3: TGCGCCAGCAGCTCGACTAGCTCGTGGGCAGATACGCAGTATTTT. Protein sequence: CASSSTSSWADTQYF.

CDR3: CASSAARGGSGELFF. The CDR3 bases are TGTGCCAGCAGTGCTGCGAGAGGGGGTTCCGGGGAGCTGTTTTTT. The chain joins TRBV2 to TRBJ2-2, with D possibly TRBD1 on 6 matching bases. The CDR3 spans 15 residues. Trimming stripped 4 bases from V and 6 bases from J, with 15 bases between. CDR1 SNHLY and CDR2 FYNNEI come from the germline V gene. Looking up the rest from reference TRBV2 and TRBJ2-2 gives the full variable domain: EPEVTQTPSHQVTQMGQEVILRCVPISNHLYFYWYRQILGQKVEFLVSFYNNEISEKSEIFDDQFSVERPDGSNFTLKIRSTKLEDSAMYFCASSAARGGSGELFFGEGSRLTVL.

This clone was observed once. V gene TRBV19 combines with J gene TRBJ2-5; possibly TRBD1 for D (5 bases). Per the germline V gene, CDR1 is LNHDA and CDR2 is SQIVND (reference sequence). V was cut by 1 base and J by 7 bases, with 7 bases left in between. The CDR3 extends over 12 amino acids. The CDR3 loop reads CASSIGQGTQYF. For the CDR3, the DNA is TGTGCCAGTAGTATAGGTCAGGGGACCCAGTACTTC.

The genes are TRBV4-1 and TRBJ1-4; possibly TRBD1 for D (6 bases). With 4 bases removed from V and 5 bases from J, the gap between germline ends came to 17 bases. The CDR3 runs 16 residues. Germline loops: CDR1 MGHRA, CDR2 YSYEKL. CDR3 sequence: CASSPGGAGGNEKLFF. The CDR3 region has the DNA TGCGCCAGCAGCCCGGGGGGGGCCGGGGGGAATGAAAAACTGTTTTTT.

The gene calls are TRBV11-3 and TRBJ2-1; possible D gene TRBD1, 5 bases. Germline assignment: CDR1 SGHNT and CDR2 YENEEA. Trimming removed 4 bases from V and 5 bases from J, with 12 bases in between. The CDR3 totals 14 residues. The CDR3 nucleotides read TGTGCCAGCAGCTCCGTTAGGGGTGACAATGAGCAGTTCTTC. Translation gives CASSSVRGDNEQFF.

CDR3 nucleotide sequence: TGTGCCTGGAGTTACGGGGGGGCGTCCAATGAGCAGTTCTTC. Its protein product is CAWSYGGASNEQFF. The chain joins TRBV30 to TRBJ2-1, with 8 bases fitting TRBD2. This CDR3 is built from 14 residues. CDR1 GTSNPN and CDR2 SVGIG come from the germline V gene (reference sequence). V lost 2 bases to trimming and J lost 6 bases; unmatched junction nucleotides: 6.

The sample holds one count of this clone. Written as DNA, the CDR3 is TGTGCCAGCAGCTTAGTACTAGCGGGGGGTGCCTACGAGCAGTACTTC. Amino acid sequence: CASSLVLAGGAYEQYF. The V call is TRBV5-4, the J call TRBJ2-7; 12 nucleotides line up with TRBD2. The CDR3 is 16 amino acids. After removal of 2 bases from V and 2 bases from J, the junction contained 5 bases not matched to a gene. The germline V gene has CDR1 SGHNT and CDR2 YYREEE (reference sequence).

The chain employs TRBV6-1 and TRBJ1-5; D perhaps matches TRBD1 (5 bases). Germline values: CDR1 MNHNS, CDR2 SASEGT. Between the trimmed V and J ends, which lost 2 bases and 6 bases, there was a span of 14 bases. This CDR3 is built from 15 residues. CDR3 coding DNA: TGTGCCAGCAGTGAAATCGGCAGCAGGGCTCAGCCCCAGCATTTT. Translation gives CASSEIGSRAQPQHF.

J is TRBJ2-7 and V is TRBV18; 8 bases fit TRBD1. The CDR3 has 16 residues. CDR1 is KGHSH, CDR2 LQKENI, per germline. The trim removed 0 bases at V and 6 bases at J, leaving 10 bases unmatched. CDR3 region: CASSPPLTGELGEQYF. The CDR3 DNA reads as TGTGCCAGCTCACCACCCTTGACAGGGGAACTGGGCGAGCAGTACTTC.

This clone was seen just once. The CDR3 region has the DNA TGCAGCGTGGCCCCGGGGACAGGGGGCGACGAGCAGTACTTC. Protein sequence: CSVAPGTGGDEQYF. J is TRBJ2-7 and V is TRBV29-1; TRBD1 matches at 12 bases. Germline CDR1 is SQVTM and CDR2 is ANQGSEA. The CDR3 spans 14 residues. The junction had 8 bases not matched to a gene; V was cut back by 6 bases and J by 5 bases.

The chain employs TRBV10-3 and TRBJ2-7; the D gene is possibly TRBD2 (5 bases). The germline V gene encodes CDR1 ENHRY and CDR2 SYGVKD. V was pared by 11 bases and J by 7 bases, with 18 bases between. CDR3 size: 12 residues. The CDR3, as DNA: TGTGCCTCCGCCGGGCCCAGCGGTGAGCAGTACTTC. Encoded protein: CASAGPSGEQYF.

V is TRBV11-2 and J is TRBJ1-4; D not resolved. Germline V CDR1 and CDR2: SGHAT, FQNNGV. V lost 1 base and J 0 bases, leaving 6 bases between the germline ends. The CDR3 loop spans 15 amino acids. CDR3 amino acids: CASSLVGATNEKLFF. The CDR3, as DNA: TGTGCCAGCAGCTTAGTCGGAGCAACTAATGAAAAACTGTTTTTT.

The chain uses TRBV2 and TRBJ2-1; weak D call: TRBD2 (5 bases). Deletions cut 9 bases from V and 9 bases from J, with 18 bases between. Looked up from germline, CDR1 is SNHLY and CDR2 is FYNNEI. The CDR3 contains 13 residues. CDR3 in DNA: TGTGCCAGTGGAGAGGGAAGCGGTATTGAGCAGTTCTTC. Its protein is CASGEGSGIEQFF. Together with reference TRBV2 and TRBJ2-1, the CDR3 gives the full variable domain: EPEVTQTPSHQVTQMGQEVILRCVPISNHLYFYWYRQILGQKVEFLVSFYNNEISEKSEIFDDQFSVERPDGSNFTLKIRSTKLEDSAMYFCASGEGSGIEQFFGPGTRLTVL.

CDR3 region: CASSFSEGTGYQPQHF. CDR3 in DNA: TGTGCCAGCAGTTTTAGCGAAGGAACGGGCTATCAGCCCCAGCATTTT. This rearrangement joins TRBV27 to TRBJ1-5, with D hard to call. V lost 3 bases and J 5 bases, leaving 17 bases between the germline ends. This CDR3 contains 16 residues. Per the germline V gene, CDR1 is MNHEY and CDR2 is SMNVEV (reference sequence).

The rearrangement uses TRBV5-4 and TRBJ2-7; 7 nucleotides match TRBD1. Trimming at V came to 3 bases and at J to 4 bases, leaving 4 bases not matched to a gene. This CDR3 has 13 residues. Germline CDR1 SGHNT, CDR2 YYREEE (reference sequence). CDR3 in DNA: TGTGCCAGCAGCTGGGGACAGTCGTACGAGCAGTACTTC. This encodes CASSWGQSYEQYF.

The chain combines TRBV6-1 with TRBJ1-1, with D possibly TRBD1 on 5 matching bases. This CDR3 is built from 12 residues. Germline V gives CDR1 MNHNS, CDR2 SASEGT. The ends were cut back, 4 bases at V and 5 bases at J, with 8 bases in the middle. The CDR3 nucleotides are TGTGCCAGCAGTGCAGGGTGGACTGAAGCTTTCTTT. Translated, it gives CASSAGWTEAFF.

About this clone itself: Other DNA variants within this sample encode the same CDR3. V is TRBV9 and J is TRBJ2-7; 7 positions agree with TRBD1. Germline lookup yields CDR1 SGDLS and CDR2 YYNGEE. This CDR3 region has 13 residues. Trimming cost V 2 bases and J 1 base; bases outside gene matches: 0. The CDR3 nucleotides are TGTGCCAGCAGCGTGGGACAGTCCTACGAGCAGTACTTC. Its translation is CASSVGQSYEQYF.

The count of this clone is one. The chain has TRBV6-6 and TRBJ2-7; TRBD1 is a possible D gene (6 bases). The CDR3 is made up of 13 amino acids. Trimming left V 6 bases short and J 5 bases short, with 14 bases between. The V gene's germline CDR1 is MNHNY and CDR2 SVGAGI (reference sequence). CDR3 sequence: CASSRSGVDEQYF. In DNA form, the CDR3 reads TGTGCCAGCAGCAGATCAGGGGTCGACGAGCAGTACTTC.

The chain recombines TRBV6-4 with TRBJ1-2, with TRBD1 matching over 8 bases. Germline V lookup: CDR1 MRHNA, CDR2 SNTAGT. V shed 4 bases, J shed 6 bases, and the junction held 19 bases outside the gene matches. The CDR3 extends over 18 amino acids. The CDR3 sequence: CASSARAGAGGVANGYTF. CDR3 in DNA: TGTGCCAGCAGTGCCCGCGCCGGGGCAGGGGGCGTCGCGAATGGCTACACCTTC.

The V gene is TRBV19, the J gene TRBJ2-7; TRBD2 is a possible D gene (5 bases). V lost 1 base to trimming and J lost 6 bases, with 13 bases between them. Germline loops: CDR1 LNHDA, CDR2 SQIVND (reference sequence). The CDR3 is made up of 14 amino acids. The CDR3 DNA sequence: TGTGCCAGTAGTATAGTCGGAGGAGAAAGCGAGCAGTACTTC. This sequence encodes CASSIVGGESEQYF. Based on the CDR3 plus reference TRBV19 and TRBJ2-7, the full variable domain is DGGITQSPKYLFRKEGQNVTLSCEQNLNHDAMYWYRQDPGQGLRLIYYSQIVNDFQKGDIAEGYSVSREKKESFPLTVTSAQKNPTAFYLCASSIVGGESEQYFGPGTRLTVT.

CDR3 loop: CASSPPRTDRNYEQYF. CDR3 bases: TGTGCCAGCAGCCCTCCTCGTACGGACAGAAACTACGAGCAGTACTTC. The V and J genes are TRBV13 and TRBJ2-7; D may be TRBD1 (6 bases). The CDR3 loop spans 16 amino acids. V lost 5 bases and J 3 bases, leaving 20 bases between the germline ends. CDR1 is PRHDT, CDR2 FYEKMQ, per germline (reference sequence). Looking up the rest from reference TRBV13 and TRBJ2-7 gives the full variable domain: AAGVIQSPRHLIKEKRETATLKCYPIPRHDTVYWYQQGPGQDPQFLISFYEKMQSDKGSIPDRFSAQQFSDYHSELNMSSLELGDSALYFCASSPPRTDRNYEQYFGPGTRLTVT.

This chain connects TRBV19 to TRBJ2-3; TRBD2 matches at 7 bases. The germline V gene encodes CDR1 LNHDA and CDR2 SQIVND (reference sequence). With V trimmed by 6 bases and J by 5 bases, 11 bases remained unmatched. The length of the CDR3 is 15 residues. The CDR3 region has the DNA TGTGCCAGTAGAACCCGGACTAGTTCGCGAGATACGCAGTATTTT. Its protein is CASRTRTSSRDTQYF.